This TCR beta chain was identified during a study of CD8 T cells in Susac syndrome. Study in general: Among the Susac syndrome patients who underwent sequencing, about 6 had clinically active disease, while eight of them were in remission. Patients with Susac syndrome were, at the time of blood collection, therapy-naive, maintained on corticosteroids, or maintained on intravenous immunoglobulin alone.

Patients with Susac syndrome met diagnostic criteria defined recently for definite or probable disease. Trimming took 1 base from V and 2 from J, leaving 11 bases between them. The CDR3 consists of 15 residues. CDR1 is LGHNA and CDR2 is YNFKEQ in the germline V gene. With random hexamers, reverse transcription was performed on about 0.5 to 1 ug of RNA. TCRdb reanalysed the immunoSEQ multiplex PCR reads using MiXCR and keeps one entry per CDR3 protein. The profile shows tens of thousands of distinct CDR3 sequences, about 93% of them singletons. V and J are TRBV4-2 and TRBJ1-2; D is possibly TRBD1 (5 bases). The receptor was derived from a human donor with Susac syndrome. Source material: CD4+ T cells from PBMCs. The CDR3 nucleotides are TGTGCCAGCAGCCAAGGGGGGGGACCAAACTATGGCTACACCTTC. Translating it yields CASSQGGGPNYGYTF.